This TCR beta chain was found in a study of cytomegalovirus exposure and HLA in healthy donors. This clone was found a few times. The CDR3 has 17 residues. The PCR had 60 Vbeta and 13 Jbeta primers. Clones were read by immunoSEQ multiplex PCR, and TCRdb kept only the in-frame ones, dropping some. The table has some 170,000 clones, 75% seen once. The sample was PBMCs. V is TRBV21-1 and J is TRBJ2-2; no check of the table's D call, TRBD2, against the DNA was made. TRBV21-1 represents a pseudogene. The clonotype originates from a woman aged 45-65 years in good health and CMV-seropositive. The CDR3 sequence: CASSRRLAGGLIRELFF. The CDR3 region has the DNA TGTGCCAGCAGCAGACGATTAGCGGGGGGGCTTATCCGGGAGCTGTTTTTT.